This passage covers 26 T cell receptor beta chains from one sample sequenced in a study of T-cell reconstitution after alpha-beta-depleted transplantation in children. For TCRbeta, the library was prepared with unique molecular identifiers. TCRdb recomputed calls from the PCR reads with MiXCR, one row per CDR3 protein. This table holds 530,000 or so distinct CDR3 sequences, 25% to 30% found once. Source: PBMCs, taken before TCRalphabeta/CD19-depleted stem cell transplant. These receptor sequences come from a boy less than two years old with Wiskott-Aldrich syndrome, due to receive a stem cell transplant.

The rearrangement links TRBV20-1 to TRBJ2-1, with 11 nucleotides matching TRBD2. CDR3 length: 16 amino acids. Germline assignment: CDR1 DFQATT and CDR2 SNEGSKA (reference sequence). The V gene end was trimmed by 2 bases and the J gene end by 5 bases; junction bases not matched to a gene: 8. The CDR3 DNA follows: TGCAGTGCTAGATCGGTGACTAGCGGGAACCACAATGAGCAGTTCTTC. Residues: CSARSVTSGNHNEQFF.

The chain uses TRBV2 and TRBJ1-5, with D possibly matching TRBD1 (5 bases). V was cut by 3 bases and J by 7 bases, with 13 bases left in between. CDR1 SNHLY and CDR2 FYNNEI come from the germline V gene. The CDR3 is 14 amino acids. The CDR3: CASSEGGSGQPQHF. The CDR3 nucleotides are TGTGCCAGCAGTGAGGGGGGGTCCGGCCAGCCCCAGCATTTT. Using reference TRBV2 and TRBJ1-5 for the parts outside the CDR3, the full variable domain is EPEVTQTPSHQVTQMGQEVILRCVPISNHLYFYWYRQILGQKVEFLVSFYNNEISEKSEIFDDQFSVERPDGSNFTLKIRSTKLEDSAMYFCASSEGGSGQPQHFGDGTRLSIL.

This clonotype was detected only a few times. This chain uses TRBV30 with TRBJ1-1; TRBD1 is a possible D gene (5 bases). The V end was cut by 4 bases, the J end by 1 base, with 19 bases between. This CDR3 has 16 amino acids. Germline CDR1 GTSNPN, CDR2 SVGIG (reference sequence). For the CDR3, the DNA is TGTGCCTGGATCCCACGGGCCAGGGTGAGGAACACTGAAGCTTTCTTT. This translates into CAWIPRARVRNTEAFF.

V is TRBV20-1 and J is TRBJ2-1; 8 bases match TRBD2. The germline CDR1 and CDR2 sequences are DFQATT and SNEGSKA (reference sequence). With 6 bases clipped from V and 6 bases from J, the junction kept 7 bases outside the gene matches. The CDR3 length is 13 residues. The CDR3 DNA sequence: TGCAGTGCAGGAGGACTAGCTGGCAATGAGCAGTTCTTC. Amino acids: CSAGGLAGNEQFF.

J is TRBJ2-7 and V is TRBV10-3, with 9 positions matching TRBD1. The length of the CDR3 is 14 residues. Trimming at V came to 6 bases and at J to 5 bases, leaving 8 bases not matched to a gene. CDR1 and CDR2 from the germline V gene are ENHRY and SYGVKD. The CDR3 here is CAISDPGTGNEQYF. The CDR3 nucleotides read TGTGCCATCAGCGACCCCGGGACAGGGAACGAGCAGTACTTC.

This rearrangement joins TRBV29-1 to TRBJ2-3; D might be TRBD1 or TRBD2, each matching 5 bases. V gave up 4 bases and J gave up 4 bases, with 12 bases separating them. Germline CDR1 reads SQVTM; CDR2 reads ANQGSEA. The CDR3 loop spans 13 amino acids. The CDR3 here is CSVAGGDPDTQYF. The DNA of the CDR3 is TGCAGCGTTGCGGGTGGGGACCCAGATACGCAGTATTTT.

This rearrangement joins TRBV10-3 to TRBJ2-3; D is perhaps TRBD2 (5 bases). The germline CDR1 and CDR2 sequences are ENHRY and SYGVKD. The CDR3 totals 14 residues. With 8 bases removed from V and 1 base from J, the gap between germline ends came to 13 bases. The DNA for the CDR3 is TGTGCCATCTCCGACCATAGCGGCACAGATACGCAGTATTTT. Its protein product is CAISDHSGTDTQYF.

This chain connects TRBV20-1 to TRBJ2-1, with 7 bases aligning to TRBD2. Germline V gene data show CDR1 as DFQATT and CDR2 as SNEGSKA (reference sequence). This CDR3 spans 11 amino acids. V was pared by 6 bases and J by 7 bases, with 3 bases of the junction left unmatched. For the CDR3, the DNA is TGCAGTGCGGGGGAGGGGAATGAGCAGTTCTTC. Translated: CSAGEGNEQFF.

This chain links TRBV20-1 with TRBJ2-2; no reliable D call. The CDR3 sequence is 19 residues long. The germline V and J ends were trimmed by 3 bases and 6 bases, with 29 bases remaining between them. Per germline, CDR1 DFQATT and CDR2 SNEGSKA (reference sequence). For the CDR3, the DNA is TGCAGTGCTAGCAGGACCGGACCGAGGTTGGCTTCTCTGTCCGGGGAGCTGTTTTTT. It encodes CSASRTGPRLASLSGELFF.

This clonotype has a single count. This chain uses TRBV27 with TRBJ2-6, with D uncertain. Trimming stripped 6 bases from V and 0 bases from J, with 15 bases between. The CDR3 has 17 residues. The germline V gene has CDR1 MNHEY and CDR2 SMNVEV (reference sequence). CDR3 in DNA: TGTGCCAGCAGCCCCGTTAAGGATGCCTCTGGGGCCAACGTCCTGACTTTC. It encodes CASSPVKDASGANVLTF.

This clonotype was counted a few times. The chain recombines TRBV5-1 with TRBJ2-3, with 9 positions matching TRBD1. The CDR3 sequence is 14 residues long. Germline CDR1 is SGHRS and CDR2 is YFSETQ. The V segment lost 0 bases and the J segment 6 bases; nucleotides outside the gene matches: 2. The CDR3 DNA reads TGCGCCAGCAGCTTGGTACAGGGGGCGGATACGCAGTATTTT. Residues: CASSLVQGADTQYF.

This chain uses TRBV20-1 with TRBJ2-1; the D gene is possibly TRBD2 (5 bases). V gave up 3 bases and J gave up 3 bases, with 9 bases separating them. CDR3 size: 13 residues. Per germline, CDR1 DFQATT and CDR2 SNEGSKA (reference sequence). CDR3 in amino acids: CSASGILYNEQFF. The CDR3 DNA reads TGCAGTGCTAGCGGGATCCTCTACAATGAGCAGTTCTTC.

The rearrangement links TRBV5-1 to TRBJ2-1; D tentatively reads TRBD1 or TRBD2 (5 bases each). The CDR3 extends over 15 amino acids. The V gene's germline CDR1 is SGHRS and CDR2 YFSETQ. Trimming left V 1 base short and J 4 bases short, with 12 bases between. The DNA of the CDR3 is TGCGCCAGCAGCTTGAGGGACGGGCCATACAATGAGCAGTTCTTC. Its translation: CASSLRDGPYNEQFF.

J is TRBJ2-1 and V is TRBV11-2; D may be TRBD2 (5 bases). Germline values: CDR1 SGHAT, CDR2 FQNNGV. Trimming removed 5 bases from V and 5 bases from J, with 10 bases in between. This CDR3 region has 13 residues. CDR3 region: CASSPWTHNEQFF. The CDR3 DNA reads as TGTGCCAGCAGCCCCTGGACTCACAATGAGCAGTTCTTC.

The chain employs TRBV4-1 and TRBJ1-2; D possibly corresponds to TRBD1 (6 bases). The V gene's germline CDR1 is MGHRA and CDR2 YSYEKL. Trimming removed 2 bases at V and 8 bases at J, with 18 bases between. The CDR3 is 15 residues long. The CDR3 sequence is CASSQRISQGKGYTF. The CDR3 coding sequence is TGCGCCAGCAGCCAAAGAATATCTCAGGGGAAGGGCTACACCTTC.

The V call is TRBV5-1, the J call TRBJ2-7; 8 bases match TRBD1. Germline lookup yields CDR1 SGHRS and CDR2 YFSETQ. V shed 4 bases, J shed 5 bases, and the junction held 11 bases outside the gene matches. There are 15 residues in the CDR3. CDR3 sequence: CASSGTGKTLDEQYF. The CDR3 nucleotides read TGCGCCAGCAGCGGGACAGGAAAAACGCTCGACGAGCAGTACTTC.

V usage is TRBV20-1 and J usage is TRBJ2-4; a possible D gene is TRBD1 (5 bases). The CDR3 is 15 residues long. From germline, CDR1 is DFQATT and CDR2 SNEGSKA (reference sequence). Trimming left V 6 bases short and J 13 bases short, with 28 bases between. CDR3 loop: CSASLNPIAKNRQYF. CDR3 in DNA: TGCAGTGCCTCACTAAACCCCATAGCCAAAAACAGGCAGTACTTC.

This clonotype turned up a few times. The gene calls are TRBV6-5 and TRBJ1-1; D is undetermined. This CDR3 comprises 16 residues. Trimming took off 1 base at V and 1 base at J, with 13 bases between the two ends. The germline V gene encodes CDR1 MNHEY and CDR2 SVGAGI. CDR3 sequence: CASSYLTATGNTEAFF. CDR3 in DNA: TGTGCCAGCAGTTACTTGACTGCAACGGGGAACACTGAAGCTTTCTTT.

V and J are TRBV5-1 and TRBJ1-5; D gene uncertain. Germline loops: CDR1 SGHRS, CDR2 YFSETQ. Trimming shortened V by 0 bases and J by 5 bases, and 12 bases separated the two germline ends. The CDR3 has 15 residues. This CDR3 is CASSLGAGPYQPQHF. CDR3 coding DNA: TGCGCCAGCAGCTTGGGTGCGGGCCCATATCAGCCCCAGCATTTT.

This clonotype was recorded a few times. This sequence joins TRBV5-1 and TRBJ2-1; 11 nucleotides line up with TRBD2. CDR1 SGHRS and CDR2 YFSETQ come from the germline V gene. The CDR3 contains 16 residues. After removal of 5 bases from V and 4 bases from J, the junction contained 8 bases not matched to a gene. The CDR3 region is CASRAGTSGRYNEQFF. CDR3 sequence (DNA): TGCGCCAGCAGGGCCGGGACTAGCGGAAGGTACAATGAGCAGTTCTTC.

This clonotype was detected a few times. The rearrangement joins TRBV5-1 to TRBJ2-7, with D possibly being TRBD2 (5 bases). The V and J ends lost 0 bases and 2 bases respectively, with 9 bases between them. Germline lookup yields CDR1 SGHRS and CDR2 YFSETQ. CDR3 size: 14 residues. The CDR3 region is CASSLELVTYEQYF. The DNA for the CDR3 is TGCGCCAGCAGCTTGGAACTAGTAACCTACGAGCAGTACTTC.

This clonotype showed up just a few times. The V call is TRBV29-1, the J call TRBJ2-1; TRBD2 matches at 9 bases. The germline V gene encodes CDR1 SQVTM and CDR2 ANQGSEA. With 8 bases clipped from V and 6 bases from J, the junction kept 14 bases outside the gene matches. This CDR3 has 15 amino acids. CDR3 DNA sequence: TGCAGCCCTAGGGCTAGCGGGAAGGCTTGCAATGAGCAGTTCTTC. It is translated as CSPRASGKACNEQFF.

The chain couples TRBV5-1 to TRBJ2-1; 8 bases map to TRBD2. V dropped 0 bases and J dropped 5; count of bases not matched to a gene: 7. Germline lookup yields CDR1 SGHRS and CDR2 YFSETQ. The CDR3 contains 16 residues. Here the CDR3 reads CASSLESGRIHNEQFF. CDR3 nucleotide sequence: TGCGCCAGCAGCTTGGAAAGCGGGAGAATCCACAATGAGCAGTTCTTC.

The rearrangement joins TRBV19 to TRBJ2-4; perhaps D is TRBD1 or TRBD2 (5 bases each). CDR3 length: 15 amino acids. The germline gives CDR1 LNHDA, CDR2 SQIVND (reference sequence). Between the trimmed V and J ends, which lost 2 bases and 12 bases, there was a span of 20 bases. CDR3 DNA sequence: TGTGCCAGTAGTATAACGGGTACTAGAGGAGACAGTCAGTACTTC. Translation gives CASSITGTRGDSQYF. The whole variable domain, remainder taken from reference TRBV19 and TRBJ2-4, is DGGITQSPKYLFRKEGQNVTLSCEQNLNHDAMYWYRQDPGQGLRLIYYSQIVNDFQKGDIAEGYSVSREKKESFPLTVTSAQKNPTAFYLCASSITGTRGDSQYFGAGTRLSVL.

This clonotype showed up just a few times. The chain employs TRBV5-1 and TRBJ2-5; 7 bases fit TRBD1. V lost 4 bases to trimming and J lost 5 bases; unmatched junction nucleotides: 5. Germline CDR1 reads SGHRS; CDR2 reads YFSETQ. This CDR3 has 13 amino acids. The CDR3 is CASSRGQAETQYF. The CDR3 region has the DNA TGCGCCAGCAGCCGTGGACAGGCGGAGACCCAGTACTTC.

This clonotype was recorded many times. CDR3 in DNA: TGTGCCAGCAGCTTGAGTCAGTATGGAAACACCATATATTTT. Encoded protein: CASSLSQYGNTIYF. The J gene is TRBJ1-3, the V gene TRBV5-6; no clear D gene. This CDR3 is built from 14 residues. V lost 1 base and J 3 bases, leaving 8 bases between the germline ends. Germline values: CDR1 SGHDT, CDR2 YYEEEE.